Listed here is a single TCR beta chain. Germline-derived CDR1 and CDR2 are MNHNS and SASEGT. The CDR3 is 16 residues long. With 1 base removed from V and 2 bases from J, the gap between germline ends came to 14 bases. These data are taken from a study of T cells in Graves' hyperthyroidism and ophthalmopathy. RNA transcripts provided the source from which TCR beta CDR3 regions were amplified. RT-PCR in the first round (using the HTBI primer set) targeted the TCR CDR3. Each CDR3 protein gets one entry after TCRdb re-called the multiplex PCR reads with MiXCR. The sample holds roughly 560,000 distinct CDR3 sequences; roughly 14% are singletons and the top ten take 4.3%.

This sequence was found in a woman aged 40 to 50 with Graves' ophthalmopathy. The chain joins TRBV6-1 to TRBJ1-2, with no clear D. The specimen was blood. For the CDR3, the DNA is TGTGCCAGCAGTGAAGATTTTAGGGCTTCAAACTATGGCTACACCTTC. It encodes CASSEDFRASNYGYTF.